A selection of T cell receptor delta chains follows, all from one sample in a study of gamma-delta T cells after stem cell transplantation. TCRdb applied CATT to the RT-PCR reads for clone calling. The table has some 1,500 delta-chain clones, around 4.4% seen once; the top ten hold about 13%. Sequenced sample: gamma-delta T cells. The receptors were gathered from a human donor. It is not recorded whose cells these are; they may come from a transplant donor. Both conserved end residues are part of each CDR3. A D gene is named only where the DNA matches it firmly. A clone size is listed for some rows: how often the clone was seen (once, few, many), or a class if it is expanded.

abundance	d_gene	v_gene	j_gene	CDR3nt	CDR3aa
few	NA	TRDV2	TRDJ3	TGTGCCTGTGACACCGTTGGGGGGAGCCCCTGGGACACCCGACAGATGTTTTTC	CACDTVGGSPWDTRQMFF
large	TRDD3	TRDV2	TRDJ1	TGTGCCTGTGACCCAGTACTGGGGGATACCCCCAAAACCGATAAACTCATCTTT	CACDPVLGDTPKTDKLIF
NA	NA	TRDV2	TRDJ1	TGTGCCTGTGACCCCCTGGTGGGGGGTACGGGGGACACCGATAAACTCATCTTT	CACDPLVGGTGDTDKLIF
medium-sized	TRDD3	TRDV2	TRDJ1	TGTGCCTGTGACCCAGTACTGGGGGATACGACACCCGATAAACTCATCTTT	CACDPVLGDTTPDKLIF
medium-sized	TRDD3	TRDV2	TRDJ1	TGTGCCTGTGACTCAATGTTATCGAGGGGGATACAGGTCGATAAACTCATCTTT	CACDSMLSRGIQVDKLIF
large	TRDD3	TRDV2	TRDJ1	TGTGCCTGTGACCTTGTACTGGGGGATACGCGAGAGACCGATAAACTCATCTTT	CACDLVLGDTRETDKLIF
few	TRDD3	TRDV2	TRDJ3	TGTGCCTGTGACAAGATGAAACTGGGGGATACGAGCCGGGACACCCGACAGATGTTTTTC	CACDKMKLGDTSRDTRQMFF
large	TRDD3	TRDV2	TRDJ2	TGTGCCTGTGACACCCTCCTGGGGGTGACAGCACAACTCTTCTTT	CACDTLLGVTAQLFF
large	TRDD3	TRDV2	TRDJ3	TGTGCCTGTGACACCGCTGGGGGATACGCGTCCTGGGACACCCGACAGATGTTTTTC	CACDTAGGYASWDTRQMFF
NA	TRDD3	TRDV2	TRDJ1	TGTGCCTGTGACAAACTGGGGGACCCTATTACCGATAAACTCATCTTT	CACDKLGDPITDKLIF
large	TRDD3	TRDV2	TRDJ1	TGTGCCTGTGACACCCTCGTACTGGGGGATACCACCGATAAACTCATCTTT	CACDTLVLGDTTDKLIF
NA	NA	TRDV2	TRDJ1	TGTGCCTGTGACACCGCTGGTACTGGAGGAGACCCCGGTTTCACCGATAAACTCATCTTT	CACDTAGTGGDPGFTDKLIF
medium-sized	TRDD3	TRDV2	TRDJ1	TGTGCCTGTGACCCCCTGGGGGATTACACCGATAAACTCATCTTT	CACDPLGDYTDKLIF
large	TRDD3	TRDV2	TRDJ1	TGTGCCTGTGACACCGTTGAGGGGGATACATCAGCGAAGATGCTCATCTTT	CACDTVEGDTSAKMLIF
NA	TRDD3	TRDV2	TRDJ3	TGTGCCTGTGACGGAGTAGTTCCTGTACTGGGGGCCGCACCTCAGAGCTCCTGGGACACCCGACAGATGTTTTTC	CACDGVVPVLGAAPQSSWDTRQMFF
medium-sized	TRDD3	TRDV2	TRDJ3	TGTGCCTGTGACACCGTGGCTGGGGGGTACAGCTCCTGGGACACCCGACAGATGTTTTTC	CACDTVAGGYSSWDTRQMFF
medium-sized	TRDD3	TRDV2	TRDJ1	TGTGCCTGTAAGGGACTGGGGGATACTGCTTCATCCGATAAACTCATCTTT	CACKGLGDTASSDKLIF
medium-sized	TRDD3	TRDV2	TRDJ1	TGTGCCTGTGATGGACTGGGGGTCAGTCACACCGATAAACTCATCTTT	CACDGLGVSHTDKLIF
large	NA	TRDV1	TRDJ1	TGTGCTCTTGGGGAACTAGTTGTCAGCGTGGCTACGGGGATGCCCCCTCAAAAACTCATCTTT	CALGELVVSVATGMPPQKLIF
few	TRDD3	TRDV1	TRDJ1	TGTGCTCTTGGGACCAACCCAGGTACACATACTGGGGGATACCGGTATAGTGAGGGATACGGAGGCGATAAACTCATCTTT	CALGTNPGTHTGGYRYSEGYGGDKLIF
large	TRDD3	TRDV2	TRDJ1	TGTGCCTGTGACACTCTGCTGGGGGATGAAAAATACACCGATAAACTCATCTTT	CACDTLLGDEKYTDKLIF
NA	TRDD3	TRDV2	TRDJ3	TGTGCCTGTGACACCTCTACTGGGGGCTACAGCTCCTGTGACACCCGACCGATGTTTTTC	CACDTSTGGYSSCDTRPMFF
medium-sized	TRDD3	TRDV2	TRDJ1	TGTGCCTGTGACAAACTGGGGGATCCGTACACCGATAAACTCATCTTT	CACDKLGDPYTDKLIF
medium-sized	TRDD3	TRDV2	TRDJ1	TGCGCCTGTGACACCTGGGGGATCGTCGCCGATAAACTCATCTTT	CACDTWGIVADKLIF
NA	NA	TRDV2	TRDJ1	TGTGCCTGTGACACCGTGACTGGATTCGGGGGGTCGACCGGCGCCGATAAACTCATCTTT	CACDTVTGFGGSTGADKLIF
few	TRDD3	TRDV2	TRDJ1	TGTGCCTGTGACGATCTGGGGGAAAAAACCGATAAACTCATCTTT	CACDDLGEKTDKLIF
medium-sized	TRDD3	TRDV2	TRDJ1	TGTGCCTGTGACACACTTACTGGGGGATACGCCGCGCAGGGGGATAAACTCATCTTT	CACDTLTGGYAAQGDKLIF
medium-sized	NA	TRDV2	TRDJ1	TGTGCCTGTGACACCGTTAATAGTGGGATACCCCATTACACCGATAAACTCATCTTT	CACDTVNSGIPHYTDKLIF
large	NA	TRDV2	TRDJ1	TGTGCCTGTGACCCCCTCCGCACCGATAAACTCATCTTT	CACDPLRTDKLIF
medium-sized	TRDD3	TRDV2	TRDJ1	TGTGCCTGTGACACACTGATCCCGGTCACTATGGGGGACCCGTGGACCGATAAACTCATCTTT	CACDTLIPVTMGDPWTDKLIF
NA	TRDD3	TRDV2	TRDJ1	TGTGCCTGTGACACCGTTCTGTCTCGTACTGGGGGACATTACACCGATAAACTCATCTTT	CACDTVLSRTGGHYTDKLIF
NA	TRDD3	TRDV2	TRDJ1	TGTGCCTGTGACACACTGGGGGAGACCCGGGACACCGATAAACTCATCTTT	CACDTLGETRDTDKLIF
medium-sized	TRDD3	TRDV2	TRDJ1	TGTGCCTGTGACTCACTGGGGGATACTACCGATAAACTCATCTTT	CACDSLGDTTDKLIF
medium-sized	TRDD3	TRDV2	TRDJ1	TGTGCCTGTGACATTCTGGGGGATAACACCGATAAACTCATCTTT	CACDILGDNTDKLIF
large	TRDD3	TRDV2	TRDJ1	TGTGCCTGTGACACTCTGGGGGATTCCGCCGATAAACTCATCTTT	CACDTLGDSADKLIF
medium-sized	NA	TRDV2	TRDJ1	TGTGCCTGTGACCCCATGGCTGGGGTCAACACCGATAAACTCATCTTT	CACDPMAGVNTDKLIF
medium-sized	TRDD3	TRDV2	TRDJ1	TGTGCCTGTGACACCCTATCAGGAAGGGGATACAAGTCCGATAAACTCATCTTT	CACDTLSGRGYKSDKLIF
medium-sized	TRDD3	TRDV2	TRDJ4	TGTGCCTACGATGCACTGGGGGAGCACGCCCGGCCCCTGATCTTT	CAYDALGEHARPLIF
medium-sized	TRDD3	TRDV2	TRDJ2	TGTGCCTGTGATGAAGTGGATACGCCCACCGGGGTGGCAGCACAACTCTTCTTT	CACDEVDTPTGVAAQLFF
NA	TRDD3	TRDV2	TRDJ1	TGTGCCTGTGACCCGGTTGGACTGGGGGATACGCATACCGATAAACTCATCTTT	CACDPVGLGDTHTDKLIF
few	TRDD3	TRDV2	TRDJ1	TGTGCCTGTGACACCGTCTTGGGGGATACGCGTTTTGACACCGATAAACTCATCTTC	CACDTVLGDTRFDTDKLIF
medium-sized	TRDD3	TRDV2	TRDJ1	TGTGCCTGTGACCACGTCGGGGTGGGGGATACGAACGCGGAGACCGATAAACTCATCTTT	CACDHVGVGDTNAETDKLIF
NA	NA	TRDV2	TRDJ1	TGTGCCTGTGACACTGTTGGGGGTGTCGAGCACACCGATAAACTCATCTTT	CACDTVGGVEHTDKLIF